These 5 T cell receptor beta chains share one sample of origin, sequenced in a study of cytomegalovirus exposure and HLA in healthy donors. The PCR made use of 60 Vbeta and 13 Jbeta primers. Libraries were prepared by immunoSEQ multiplex PCR; TCRdb keeps only in-frame clonotypes and omits some of them. The table includes under 100,000 clones, roughly 80% detected once. Material for sequencing was PBMCs. The receptors were gathered from a human donor in good health.

The chain combines TRBV6-1 with TRBJ1-1; D is uncertain. Per the germline V gene, CDR1 is MNHNS and CDR2 is SASEGT. Trimming took 5 bases from V and 7 from J, leaving 11 bases between them. The CDR3 is 12 amino acids. The CDR3 here is CASSPGRYEAFF. As DNA, the CDR3 is TGTGCCAGCAGTCCCGGCAGGTATGAAGCTTTCTTT.

The chain joins TRBV9 to TRBJ2-1; 10 nucleotides agree with TRBD2. Trimming took 2 bases from V and 9 from J; bases not matched to a gene: 8. Germline assignment: CDR1 SGDLS and CDR2 YYNGEE. The CDR3 is made up of 15 amino acids. CDR3 nucleotide sequence: TGTGCCAGCAGCGTTTTCCAGCGGGGGGGCGCTGAGCAGTTCTTC. It specifies CASSVFQRGGAEQFF.

The rearrangement links TRBV2 to TRBJ2-2; 9 bases are a match to TRBD1. The CDR3 sequence is 13 residues long. With 6 bases clipped from V and 4 bases from J, the junction kept 0 bases outside the gene matches. Germline CDR1 reads SNHLY; CDR2 reads FYNNEI. CDR3 DNA sequence: TGTGCCAGCAGGACAGGGGGCACCGGGGAGCTGTTTTTT. It yields the protein CASRTGGTGELFF. Filled out from reference TRBV2 and TRBJ2-2, the complete variable domain reads EPEVTQTPSHQVTQMGQEVILRCVPISNHLYFYWYRQILGQKVEFLVSFYNNEISEKSEIFDDQFSVERPDGSNFTLKIRSTKLEDSAMYFCASRTGGTGELFFGEGSRLTVL.

This chain uses TRBV4-1 with TRBJ2-4; D possibly corresponds to TRBD2 (6 bases). V lost 6 bases, J lost 8 bases, and 17 bases lay in between. CDR3 length equals 14 residues. CDR1 and CDR2 (germline): MGHRA, YSYEKL. CDR3 nucleotide sequence: TGCGCCAGCAGGATGCTTACGGGGGTGGACATTCAGTACTTC. It yields the protein CASRMLTGVDIQYF.

The V gene is TRBV7-2, the J gene TRBJ1-6, with 7 bases fitting TRBD1. The CDR3 runs to 15 residues. Germline CDR1 and CDR2: SGHTA and FQGNSA. V was pared by 5 bases and J by 8 bases, with 9 bases of the junction left unmatched. Here the CDR3 DNA reads TGTGCCAGCAGCGCAACTAGACAGGGAGATTCACCCCTCCACTTT. It codes for CASSATRQGDSPLHF.